This passage covers 17 T cell receptor beta chains from one sample sequenced in a study of CD8+ T cells in alopecia areata (dated by TCRdb to between 2018 and 2020). Library creation used the immunoSEQ multiplex PCR assay. RNA was extracted from all samples and reverse transcribed into cDNA, which served as template for TCR sequencing. In its TCRdb copy, this immuneACCESS table keeps in-frame sequences only and misses some clones. Where compared with another copy, unresolved V genes explain less than half of these, and the others have no known cause. This sample comprises 200,000 or so clones, approximately 53% of them detected only once. The top ten constitute nearly 5% of the sample. The sequencing sample was made of CD8+ T cells sorted from blood. These receptors were collected from a human donor in good health.

The J gene is TRBJ2-1, the V gene TRBV14; possible D gene TRBD2, 5 bases. Looked up from germline, CDR1 is SGHDN and CDR2 is FVKESK. CDR3 size: 14 residues. The V end lost 6 bases, the J end lost 2 bases, and 11 bases lay between the germline ends. CDR3 region: CASSSSGTYNEQFF. The CDR3 DNA reads TGTGCCAGCAGTTCATCCGGGACCTACAATGAGCAGTTCTTC.

This clone occurred a few times. The rearrangement joins TRBV27 to TRBJ2-7, with 10 bases matching TRBD1. J was trimmed by 2 bases and V by 5 bases; bases with no gene match: 6. Germline assignment: CDR1 MNHEY and CDR2 SMNVEV (reference sequence). The CDR3 is 15 amino acids. The CDR3 nucleotides are TGTGCCAGCAGTCCATCCGGGACAGGGGCCTACGAGCAGTACTTC. This encodes CASSPSGTGAYEQYF.

J is TRBJ1-2 and V is TRBV7-9; D remains unclear. Germline V lookup: CDR1 SEHNR, CDR2 FQNEAQ (reference sequence). V was trimmed by 5 bases and J by 0 bases, leaving 10 bases between them. This CDR3 contains 14 residues. This CDR3 is CASSPVGANYGYTF. The CDR3 DNA reads as TGTGCCAGCAGCCCCGTAGGAGCTAACTATGGCTACACCTTC.

The chain joins TRBV10-2 to TRBJ2-5; D ambiguous. Per the germline V gene, CDR1 is WSHSY and CDR2 is SAAADI. The CDR3 loop spans 15 amino acids. The V gene lost 0 bases and the J gene lost 0 bases, with 8 bases spanning the gap. CDR3 sequence (DNA): TGCGCCAGCAGTGAGTCCAGGCACGACCAAGAGACCCAGTACTTC. Translating gives CASSESRHDQETQYF.

Here the CDR3 reads CASSWSPNTEAFF. Here the CDR3 DNA reads TGTGCCAGCAGTTGGTCCCCGAACACTGAAGCTTTCTTT. This sequence joins TRBV5-6 and TRBJ1-1; D uncertain. CDR1 is SGHDT and CDR2 is YYEEEE in the germline V gene. The CDR3 extends over 13 amino acids. V was shortened by 5 bases and J by 1 base, with 9 bases between the two germline ends.

This sequence joins TRBV10-3 and TRBJ2-3; 12 bases line up with TRBD2. V dropped 6 bases and J dropped 7; count of bases not matched to a gene: 8. The CDR3 spans 15 residues. Germline V gene lookup returns CDR1 ENHRY and CDR2 SYGVKD. DNA for the CDR3: TGTGCCATCAGCTCTTCTAGCGGGGGGGCCAATACGCAGTATTTT. As protein: CAISSSSGGANTQYF.

There are a few counts of this clone. V and J are TRBV5-1 and TRBJ1-5; 9 nucleotides agree with TRBD1. This CDR3 is built from 15 residues. The V gene's germline CDR1 is SGHRS and CDR2 YFSETQ. The V segment lost 4 bases and the J segment 5 bases; nucleotides outside the gene matches: 7. CDR3 protein: CASSPGTGWDQPQHF. CDR3 DNA sequence: TGCGCCAGCAGCCCGGGGACAGGGTGGGATCAGCCCCAGCATTTT.

This clone was seen just once. The genes are TRBV29-1 and TRBJ1-2, with D perhaps TRBD1 (6 bases). Germline CDR1 and CDR2: SQVTM and ANQGSEA. This CDR3 comprises 14 residues. With 1 base removed from V and 4 bases from J, the gap between germline ends came to 13 bases. The CDR3 DNA reads TGCAGCGTTGAAGGCGGGCAGGGGAGCTATGGCTACACCTTC. Its protein product is CSVEGGQGSYGYTF.

This chain joins TRBV29-1 and TRBJ2-2; 8 nucleotides line up with TRBD1. Germline lookup yields CDR1 SQVTM and CDR2 ANQGSEA. The CDR3 covers 12 residues. V shed 7 bases and J 7 bases; nucleotides not matched to a gene: 5. The chain's CDR3 is CSGTGYGGELFF. Written as DNA, the CDR3 is TGCAGCGGGACAGGGTACGGCGGGGAGCTGTTTTTT.

This chain uses TRBV5-1 with TRBJ2-7, with 8 bases fitting TRBD2. Germline V gene data show CDR1 as SGHRS and CDR2 as YFSETQ. This CDR3 has 15 amino acids. The ends lost 1 base at V and 6 bases at J; junction bases unmatched: 9. The CDR3 region has the DNA TGCGCCAGCAGCTTGCTCGGCGGGGGGCAGGTCGAGCAGTACTTC. Residues: CASSLLGGGQVEQYF.

The chain has TRBV5-6 and TRBJ1-2; no definite D call. The V gene's germline CDR1 is SGHDT and CDR2 YYEEEE. With 0 bases removed from V and 3 bases from J, the gap between germline ends came to 12 bases. This CDR3 spans 15 amino acids. The CDR3, as DNA: TGTGCCAGCAGCTTGGCGTGGAGTAGGGACTATGGCTACACCTTC. Translated, it gives CASSLAWSRDYGYTF.

The J gene is TRBJ2-7, the V gene TRBV12-5; tentatively, D is TRBD1 (6 bases). This CDR3 has 14 residues. Trimming shortened V by 4 bases and J by 2 bases, and 12 bases separated the two germline ends. Looked up from germline, CDR1 is LGHNT and CDR2 is FRNRAP. CDR3 amino acids: CASGSPGQTYEQYF. The CDR3 coding sequence is TGTGCTAGTGGTTCGCCCGGACAGACCTACGAGCAGTACTTC.

The chain couples TRBV4-2 to TRBJ1-2, with D hard to call. Trimming shortened V by 0 bases and J by 4 bases, and 12 bases separated the two germline ends. The germline V gene has CDR1 LGHNA and CDR2 YNFKEQ. The CDR3 is made up of 15 amino acids. The CDR3 reads CASSQDKTTFYGYTF. DNA of the CDR3: TGTGCCAGCAGCCAAGATAAGACGACATTCTATGGCTACACCTTC.

This clone was seen a handful of times. This rearrangement joins TRBV19 to TRBJ2-6, with unresolved D. CDR3 length: 13 amino acids. CDR1 LNHDA and CDR2 SQIVND come from the germline V gene (reference sequence). The germline V and J ends were trimmed by 11 bases and 0 bases, with 8 bases remaining between them. The CDR3 loop is CAGKDSGANVLTF. Written as DNA, the CDR3 is TGTGCCGGAAAGGACTCTGGGGCCAACGTCCTGACTTTC.

This chain uses TRBV5-1 with TRBJ1-2; weak D call: TRBD1 (5 bases). The V end lost 4 bases, the J end lost 1 base, and 17 bases lay between the germline ends. The germline V gene has CDR1 SGHRS and CDR2 YFSETQ. This CDR3 has 16 residues. CDR3 protein: CASSLGTDPINYGYTF. CDR3 DNA: TGCGCCAGCAGCCTCGGGACTGATCCTATTAACTATGGCTACACCTTC.

This clone was counted only a few times. The rearrangement uses TRBV29-1 and TRBJ2-7; 8 bases are a match to TRBD1. Germline V gene sequence: CDR1 SQVTM, CDR2 ANQGSEA. Trimming cost V 5 bases and J 2 bases; bases outside gene matches: 14. The CDR3 has 16 residues. This CDR3 reads CSVRQTADRVTYEQYF. DNA for the CDR3: TGCAGCGTTCGTCAGACGGCGGACAGGGTGACCTACGAGCAGTACTTC.

The gene calls are TRBV13 and TRBJ2-5, with D unresolved. There are 13 residues in the CDR3. Trimming removed 1 base at V and 5 bases at J, with 8 bases between. The V gene's germline CDR1 is PRHDT and CDR2 FYEKMQ (reference sequence). The CDR3 is CASSLEGEETQYF. The DNA for the CDR3 is TGTGCCAGCAGCTTAGAGGGCGAGGAGACCCAGTACTTC.